The T cell receptor beta chain under discussion was sequenced for a study of tumor-infiltrating lymphocytes in primary liver carcinoma. For blood RNA, unsorted whole blood served as the source, and germline DNA was extracted too. A remark on this clonotype: The antigen remains undetermined.

Study results and caveats: Each sample was bulk and unsorted; consequently, CD4+ and CD8+ repertoires were not compared. Blood trailed tumors significantly in top-250-clone fraction (p = 0.039).

The researchers produced TCR beta cDNA from around 500 ng total RNA with a constant-region primer. Construction of TCR beta libraries relied on three successive nested multiplex PCR rounds employing slightly modified ARM-PCR. TCRdb used MiXCR to reprocess the multiplex PCR reads, holding one entry per CDR3 protein. This table holds approximately 210,000 distinct CDR3 sequences, approximately 64% found once. The sequence derives from a woman in her sixties with primary liver carcinoma and hepatitis B virus infection. What was sequenced was peripheral blood.

The CDR3 region has the DNA TGTGCCAGCAGTGAGAGGGGAGAGGATTCACCCCTCCACTTT. This encodes CASSERGEDSPLHF. The V gene is TRBV2, the J gene TRBJ1-6; a weak D match, TRBD1 (5 bases). The V gene lost 3 bases and the J gene lost 8 bases, with 11 bases spanning the gap. Germline V lookup: CDR1 SNHLY, CDR2 FYNNEI. The CDR3 loop spans 14 amino acids.